This TCR beta chain was obtained from a study of blood T cell repertoires in COVID-19. The wider study: Whether acute or convalescent, the COVID-19 samples came from the United States, Italy and Spain.

As processed by the authors: Nucleated cell counts were estimated from reference gene primer amplification. Sequencing was performed with immunoSEQ multiplex PCR; in TCRdb, only in-frame clones are kept and a portion is missing. V, J and clone size are taken as reported in that table, and D and trimming were inferred from the DNA itself. This sample carries some 200,000 clones, 75% to 90% of them seen once, and the ten largest clones take 4.8%. The junction had 23 bases not matched to a gene; V was cut back by 2 bases and J by 12 bases. The CDR3 totals 18 residues. The germline V gene has CDR1 SGHTS and CDR2 YDEGEE.

The source of this sequence is a woman between 40 and 50 years old with acute or convalescent COVID-19. The chain uses TRBV5-8 and TRBJ2-1, with 7 positions matching TRBD1. The specimen was peripheral blood. The CDR3 is CASSFGSGRGQYFSGQFF. The CDR3 DNA follows: TGTGCCAGCAGCTTTGGGTCGGGTAGGGGACAGTACTTCTCAGGGCAGTTCTTC.